A selection of T cell receptor beta chains follows, all from one sample in a study of blood T cell repertoires in COVID-19. Measured with immunoSEQ multiplex PCR; TCRdb has only the in-frame clones, and not every one. The sample includes over 100,000 clones, approximately 85% of them seen just once. The sequencing input was peripheral blood. The receptor set was obtained from a man aged 35 to 55 with acute or convalescent COVID-19. Both conserved end residues are part of each CDR3. The D gene is left open where the match is weak. Clone size is shown for a subset of rows, as once, few, many or a class of expanded clone.

DNA,CDR3,V,size,length,J,D
TGCAGCGTTGAAGGGGGTCCGGGAACCACCGGGGAGCTGTTTTTT,CSVEGGPGTTGELFF,TRBV29-1,NA,15,TRBJ2-2,NA
TGTGCCAGCAGCCTTACGGGGGGCCCGGTCAATGAGCAGTTCTTC,CASSLTGGPVNEQFF,TRBV6-4,NA,15,TRBJ2-1,NA
TGTGCCAGCAGCCAAGATCCCGACAGGGGATGTTGGGAGACCCAGTACTTC,CASSQDPDRGCWETQYF,TRBV3-1/TRBV3-2,NA,17,TRBJ2-5,TRBD1
TGTGCCAGCAGTTCCCCGACTAGCTTGGATACGCAGTATTTT,CASSSPTSLDTQYF,TRBV28,once,14,TRBJ2-3,TRBD2
TGTGCCAGCAGTTACCGGGGACGGGAGGGCAATCAGCCCCAGCATTTT,CASSYRGREGNQPQHF,TRBV6-2/TRBV6-3,NA,16,TRBJ1-5,NA
TGTGCCAGCTCACCTGGGACACCGAACACCGGGGAGCTGTTTTTT,CASSPGTPNTGELFF,TRBV18,NA,15,TRBJ2-2,NA
TGTGCCAGCAGCTTGTCCGGACTAGCGGCAGATACGCAGTATTTT,CASSLSGLAADTQYF,TRBV7-3,NA,15,TRBJ2-3,TRBD2
TGTGCCAGCAACCGAAGGCCGGGAGATTCACCCCTCCACTTT,CASNRRPGDSPLHF,TRBV3-1/TRBV3-2,NA,14,TRBJ1-6,NA
TGCGCCAGCAGTCAATCGTTCCAAACGACGATCGTTGAAACCGGACAGGGAAGTACCTACGAGCAGTACTTC,CASSQSFQTTIVETGQGSTYEQYF,TRBV23-1,NA,24,TRBJ2-7,TRBD1
TGCGCCAGCAGCCAACGTGGCAGGGGGGCGAGCTACAATGAGCAGTTCTTC,CASSQRGRGASYNEQFF,TRBV4-1,NA,17,TRBJ2-1,NA
TGTGCCAGCAATCCCCCGTTTTCAGATACGCAGTATTTT,CASNPPFSDTQYF,TRBV2,NA,13,TRBJ2-3,NA
TGTGCCAGCTCACCACCGGTTGGGACTAGCACAGATACGCAGTATTTT,CASSPPVGTSTDTQYF,TRBV18,NA,16,TRBJ2-3,NA
TGTGCCAGCAGGGCCGAACAGGGGCGCACAGATACGCAGTATTTT,CASRAEQGRTDTQYF,TRBV2,NA,15,TRBJ2-3,TRBD1
TGTGCCAGCAGCTCAGGAGGCCGGGACAACCAGACCTACGAGCAGTACTTC,CASSSGGRDNQTYEQYF,TRBV21-1,NA,17,TRBJ2-7,NA
TGTGCCAGCAGCACCCGTAAGGGGACAGGGTTTAATCAGCCCCAGCATTTT,CASSTRKGTGFNQPQHF,TRBV21-1,NA,17,TRBJ1-5,NA
TGTGCCAGCAGTGAAGGGCAGTACTATGGCTACACCTTC,CASSEGQYYGYTF,TRBV2,NA,13,TRBJ1-2,NA
TGTGCCAGCAGCAATCAATTACAGAACACCGGGGAGCTGTTTTTT,CASSNQLQNTGELFF,TRBV11-1,NA,15,TRBJ2-2,NA
TGTGCCAGCAGCACCCTAGGACAGGGAAGGAAGCAGTACTTC,CASSTLGQGRKQYF,TRBV28,NA,14,TRBJ2-7,TRBD1
TGTGCCAGCAGCCTACAGGGGGCGGCGGGTGAGCAGTACTTC,CASSLQGAAGEQYF,TRBV6-5,NA,14,TRBJ2-7,TRBD1
TGTGCCAGCAGCGTAGGACACGACAGGGGCTACGAGCAGTACTTC,CASSVGHDRGYEQYF,TRBV9,NA,15,TRBJ2-7,TRBD1
TGTGCCAGCAGCGTAGACGGGGGGGCTTATGAGCAGTTCTTC,CASSVDGGAYEQFF,TRBV9,NA,14,TRBJ2-1,TRBD2
TGTGCCAGCAGCTTAGTTGGCGGGGGGGCCGTTAGCTCCTACAATGAGCAGTTCTTC,CASSLVGGGAVSSYNEQFF,TRBV7-6,NA,19,TRBJ2-1,TRBD2
TGTGCCAGCAGCTTGGAGCTATCCGATACGCAGTATTTT,CASSLELSDTQYF,TRBV5-5,NA,13,TRBJ2-3,NA
TGTGCCAGCAGCGCCGTACAGGGGGATGAAAAACTGTTTTTT,CASSAVQGDEKLFF,TRBV4-2,NA,14,TRBJ1-4,TRBD1
TGCGCCAGCAGCCAAGGGATGGGGGGGATCCAAGAGACCCAGTACTTC,CASSQGMGGIQETQYF,TRBV4-1,NA,16,TRBJ2-5,TRBD2
TGTGCCAGCAGTTCCTGGGACAGCACCACTCTAGTTACCGGGGCCAACGTCCTGACTTTC,CASSSWDSTTLVTGANVLTF,TRBV28,NA,20,TRBJ2-6,TRBD1
TGTGCCAGCAGTCCCCGGGACAGGAGCTATGGCTACACCTTC,CASSPRDRSYGYTF,TRBV27,NA,14,TRBJ1-2,TRBD1
TGTGCCAGCAGCTTAATCGGGACATACCAAGAGACCCAGTACTTC,CASSLIGTYQETQYF,TRBV11-2,NA,15,TRBJ2-5,NA
TGTGCCAGCAGCCAAGAAGGGGGCAACACCGGGGAGCTGTTTTTT,CASSQEGGNTGELFF,TRBV4-2,NA,15,TRBJ2-2,TRBD1
TGTGCCAGCAGTTTTCTTGGGGCAATGGGTGAAAAACTGTTTTTT,CASSFLGAMGEKLFF,TRBV2,NA,15,TRBJ1-4,NA
TGTGCCAGCAGTTCCTCAGGGCTCTCTGGAAACACCATATATTTT,CASSSSGLSGNTIYF,TRBV28,NA,15,TRBJ1-3,NA
TGTGCCAGCAGACGACAGGGAGATGGCTACACCTTC,CASRRQGDGYTF,TRBV7-2,NA,12,TRBJ1-2,TRBD1
TGTGCCACCAGCAGAGATGTCGGGGAGACCCAGTACTTC,CATSRDVGETQYF,TRBV15,NA,13,TRBJ2-5,NA
TGTGCCAGCACGGGGGGCAACTATGGCTACACCTTC,CASTGGNYGYTF,TRBV5-6,NA,12,TRBJ1-2,NA
TGTGCCAGCAGCCCGACAGCAGACTACGAGCAGTACTTC,CASSPTADYEQYF,TRBV7-9,NA,13,TRBJ2-7,NA
TGTGCCAGCAGGGGGACAGGGGGAGAACAGCCCCAGCATTTT,CASRGTGGEQPQHF,TRBV6-1,NA,14,TRBJ1-5,TRBD1
TGTGCCAGCAGCACAGGGGACCTTCGGGACACTGAAGCTTTCTTT,CASSTGDLRDTEAFF,TRBV28,NA,15,TRBJ1-1,TRBD1
TGTGCCAGCAGTTACTCATTGCTAGCGGGAGACTATGAGCAGTTCTTC,CASSYSLLAGDYEQFF,TRBV6-5,few,16,TRBJ2-1,TRBD2
TGCGCCAGCAGCGTCAGGGGAGAGGAGGGCTACACCTTC,CASSVRGEEGYTF,TRBV5-1,NA,13,TRBJ1-2,NA
TGTGCCAGCAGTGCTCAAGAGACCCAGTACTTC,CASSAQETQYF,TRBV2,NA,11,TRBJ2-5,NA
TGTGCCAGTAGTATACAGGCGAACACCGGGGAGCTGTTTTTT,CASSIQANTGELFF,TRBV19,NA,14,TRBJ2-2,NA
TGTGCCAGCAGCCTCGGGGATACAGATACGCAGTATTTT,CASSLGDTDTQYF,TRBV11-2,NA,13,TRBJ2-3,NA